This record concerns one T cell receptor beta chain sequence. Its antigen is not known. This CDR3 has 14 amino acids. Germline V gene data show CDR1 as MNHNY and CDR2 as SVGAGI (reference sequence). The V end lost 7 bases, the J end lost 4 bases, and 13 bases lay between the germline ends. This sample is part of a study of cytomegalovirus exposure and HLA in healthy donors. Study-level points and caveats: An assumption of roughly uniform sequencing depth across donors underlay the presence/absence analyses.

Amplification used 60 Vbeta primers and 13 Jbeta primers. TCRdb keeps only in-frame clones here, not all; method: immunoSEQ multiplex PCR. The table has about 110,000 clones, around 80% seen once. The gene calls are TRBV6-6 and TRBJ2-2; no firm D call. This TCR derives from a young man in good health and CMV-seropositive. The sequencing sample was made of PBMCs. The CDR3 is CASKQAEFTGELFF. CDR3 nucleotide sequence: TGTGCCAGCAAGCAGGCCGAGTTCACCGGGGAGCTGTTTTTT.